These 11 T cell receptor beta chains were all obtained from the same sample, sequenced in a study of T-cell reconstitution after alpha-beta-depleted transplantation in children. Unique molecular identifiers tagged the TCRbeta library. TCRdb re-called the PCR reads with MiXCR, one entry per CDR3 protein. The sample shows approximately 490,000 distinct CDR3 sequences, about 11% of them seen only once. The sequences come from PBMCs, collected before TCRalphabeta/CD19-depleted stem cell transplant. The source of these receptors is a child aged 2 to 9 with inherited bone marrow failure, due to receive a stem cell transplant.

This clonotype was detected ten times or more. The chain carries TRBV7-9 and TRBJ2-2; 7 nucleotides agree with TRBD2. The germline gives CDR1 SEHNR, CDR2 FQNEAQ (reference sequence). The CDR3 contains 13 residues. Trimming removed 4 bases from V and 6 bases from J; junction bases left unmatched: 2. CDR3 residues: CASSSTSAGELFF. The CDR3 nucleotides are TGTGCCAGCAGCTCCACTAGCGCCGGGGAGCTGTTTTTT.

This clonotype has just a few counts. The rearrangement links TRBV19 to TRBJ2-1; 10 positions agree with TRBD2. The CDR3 is 14 amino acids. V was pared by 8 bases and J by 4 bases, with 5 bases of the junction left unmatched. CDR1 and CDR2 from the germline V gene are LNHDA and SQIVND (reference sequence). CDR3 bases: TGTGCCAGTTCCTCAGCGGGAGGGTACAATGAGCAGTTCTTC. The encoded protein is CASSSAGGYNEQFF.

Many counts were recorded for this clonotype. The V call is TRBV5-1, the J call TRBJ1-1; D is unclear. The V end lost 3 bases, the J end lost 3 bases, and 12 bases lay between the germline ends. The CDR3 spans 14 residues. Germline CDR1 reads SGHRS; CDR2 reads YFSETQ. The CDR3 DNA follows: TGCGCCAGCAGCTCGATTTTCAGTGACACTGAAGCTTTCTTT. It is translated as CASSSIFSDTEAFF.

This clonotype was recorded once. Being one base from a much bigger clone, this may be a read error. CDR3 nucleotide sequence: TGTGCCAGCAGCCCCTACGGGGGGGGAAACTATGGCTACACCTTC. Amino acids: CASSPYGGGNYGYTF. This sequence joins TRBV12-3 or TRBV12-4 and TRBJ1-2, with D perhaps matching TRBD1 (5 bases). V was clipped by 6 bases and J by 2 bases, with 16 bases between them. The length of the CDR3 is 15 residues.

This clonotype has a count of ten or more. The chain has TRBV2 and TRBJ1-1; D not certain. The CDR3 spans 19 residues. V was cut by 6 bases and J by 5 bases, with 31 bases left in between. Germline V CDR1 and CDR2: SNHLY, FYNNEI. The CDR3 nucleotides are TGTGCCAGCAGCGTAGATGAGGATCCCCAGTGGGGTAAGGAGACTGAAGCTTTCTTT. Translation gives CASSVDEDPQWGKETEAFF.

This clonotype was observed at least ten times. The chain recombines TRBV11-2 with TRBJ2-7; the match to TRBD2 covers 7 bases. Per the germline V gene, CDR1 is SGHAT and CDR2 is FQNNGV. The CDR3 totals 15 residues. V was pared by 5 bases and J by 2 bases, with 9 bases of the junction left unmatched. In DNA form, the CDR3 reads TGTGCCAGCAGCGAACGGGACTATAAGACCTACGAGCAGTACTTC. It is translated as CASSERDYKTYEQYF. Full variable domain (remainder filled in from reference TRBV11-2 and TRBJ2-7): EAGVAQSPRYKIIEKRQSVAFWCNPISGHATLYWYQQILGQGPKLLIQFQNNGVVDDSQLPKDRFSAERLKGVDSTLKIQPAKLEDSAVYLCASSERDYKTYEQYFGPGTRLTVT.

This clonotype was seen at least ten times. The DNA for the CDR3 is TGTGCCAGCTCGGTCAGATCGACTACACCATCCTACGAGCAGTACTTC. Translated, it gives CASSVRSTTPSYEQYF. The chain employs TRBV18 and TRBJ2-7; tentatively, D is TRBD2 (5 bases). CDR3 length: 16 amino acids. V was cut by 6 bases and J by 1 base, with 19 bases left in between. Germline assignment: CDR1 KGHSH and CDR2 LQKENI.

This clonotype was recorded many times. The chain uses TRBV29-1 and TRBJ2-7; unclear D gene. The V end lost 4 bases, the J end lost 6 bases, and 13 bases lay between the germline ends. This CDR3 region has 12 residues. Germline-derived CDR1 and CDR2 are SQVTM and ANQGSEA. The CDR3 loop is CSVGASPGEQYF. The CDR3 DNA is TGCAGCGTTGGAGCCTCTCCAGGCGAGCAGTACTTC.

This clonotype was recorded at least ten times. V and J are TRBV2 and TRBJ2-7; D not resolved. Germline values: CDR1 SNHLY, CDR2 FYNNEI. V dropped 2 bases and J dropped 6 bases, with 5 bases sitting between them. The CDR3 consists of 11 residues. The DNA for the CDR3 is TGTGCCAGCAGTGAATTTGGCGAGCAGTACTTC. This codes for CASSEFGEQYF.

This clonotype was counted many times. V usage is TRBV7-9 and J usage is TRBJ1-2; D possibly corresponds to TRBD1 (5 bases). V was clipped by 1 base and J by 8 bases, with 17 bases between them. The germline V gene encodes CDR1 SEHNR and CDR2 FQNEAQ (reference sequence). The CDR3 is made up of 15 amino acids. The CDR3 sequence: CASSLEGTLRWGYTF. CDR3 DNA: TGTGCCAGCAGCTTAGAAGGGACCCTCCGCTGGGGCTACACCTTC.

This clonotype came up many times. The chain carries TRBV7-9 and TRBJ2-7; D call uncertain. V lost 4 bases and J lost 3, with 4 bases in between. Germline CDR1 is SEHNR and CDR2 is FQNEAQ (reference sequence). The CDR3 is 11 residues long. CDR3 bases: TGTGCCAGCAGCTACGTCTACGAGCAGTACTTC. Encoded protein: CASSYVYEQYF.